This T cell receptor (beta chain) was retrieved from a study of blood T cell repertoires in COVID-19. Assay: immunoSEQ multiplex PCR; the TCRdb copy retains only in-frame clones and omits some. The repertoire has approximately 210,000 clones, approximately 82% of them found once; the top ten carry about 2.5%. Germline V gene sequence: CDR1 MDHEN, CDR2 SYDVKM. CDR3 length: 13 amino acids. With 5 bases removed from V and 7 bases from J, the gap between germline ends came to 14 bases. The specimen was peripheral blood. The receptor was isolated from a woman aged 70-85 years with active or convalescent COVID-19. This chain joins TRBV28 and TRBJ1-1; D might be TRBD1 (6 bases). Here the CDR3 DNA reads TGTGCCAGCAGTACGACAGGATACGTTGAAGCTTTCTTT. Protein sequence: CASSTTGYVEAFF.